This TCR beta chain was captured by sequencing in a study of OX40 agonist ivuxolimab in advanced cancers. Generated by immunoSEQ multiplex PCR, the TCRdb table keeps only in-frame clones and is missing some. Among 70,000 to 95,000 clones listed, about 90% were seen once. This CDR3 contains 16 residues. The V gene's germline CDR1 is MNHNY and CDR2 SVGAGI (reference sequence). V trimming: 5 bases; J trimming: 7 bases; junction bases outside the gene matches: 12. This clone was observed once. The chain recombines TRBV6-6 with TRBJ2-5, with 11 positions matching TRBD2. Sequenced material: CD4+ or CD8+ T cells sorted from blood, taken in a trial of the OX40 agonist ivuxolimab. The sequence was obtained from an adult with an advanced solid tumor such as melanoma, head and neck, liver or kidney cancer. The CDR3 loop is CASSTWTSGREGTQYF. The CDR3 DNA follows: TGTGCCAGCAGTACATGGACTAGCGGGCGCGAGGGGACCCAGTACTTC.